This T cell receptor (beta chain) appears in the sequencing data of a study of T cell responses to AZD1222 COVID-19 vaccine. Repertoires were generated with immunoSEQ multiplex PCR, while TCRdb's copy carries only in-frame clones and drops some. The data contain 160,000 or so clones, roughly 89% of them singletons. Germline V gives CDR1 MNHEY, CDR2 SVGAGI. Unmatched junction bases numbered 5, after V lost 6 bases and J lost 1 base. CDR3 length: 15 residues. This clone was observed once. The antigen is undetermined. Overall study findings and caveats: Regions left unmutated in variants are reportedly the target of nearly half of spike-specific TCRs. Donors were largely white British and mainly female; clonal diversity was possibly underestimated.

The sample consisted of peripheral blood, taken on day 0 of AZD1222 vaccination. The receptor was isolated from an adult in good health. The V and J genes are TRBV6-5 and TRBJ2-3, with TRBD1 matching 9 bases. The CDR3 reads CASSDRGEGTDTQYF. The CDR3 nucleotides read TGTGCCAGCAGCGACAGGGGGGAGGGCACAGATACGCAGTATTTT.